This T cell receptor beta chain was recovered during a study of shared clonotypes between healthy human individuals (dated by TCRdb to 2018 to 2021). Background on the whole study: A couple of women and three men aged 18 to 49 years were included in the cohort. Per donor, three plates each were used for CD4 naive and CD4 memory, two for CD8 naive, and one for CD8 memory. Different laboratories and diverse techniques were used to prepare libraries and sequence TCR repertoires, to increase sequencing depth and limit assay-specific biases. Each donor's leukapheresis produced roughly between about 0.8 and 10 billion PBMCs. To estimate repertoire size and how much clonotype sharing occurs between individuals, the study deeply sequenced the blood TCR repertoires of roughly 5 healthy adults. What the study reported, not specific to this receptor: When a few donors were compared, the shared fraction of clonotypes was around 4.6% for naive CD4, 3.5% to 4% for naive CD8, more than 2% for memory CD4, and less than 0.45% for memory CD8. Naive subsets generally had larger estimated clonotype richness than memory subsets. Even with the large sequencing depth, rarefaction of the sorted-subset datasets indicated that sequencing was incomplete. Based on pairwise subsampling, the degree of clonotype sharing among donors was expected to be affected by sequencing depth. Because the study included a small number of donors, the genetic and exposure-history diversity represented was limited. Sampling was restricted to blood, and TCR repertoires in tissue are likely to differ from TCR repertoires in blood. Clonotypes shared by all four sorted-subset donors showed higher generation probabilities than non-shared clonotypes.

Concerning this clone: Its specific antigen is unknown. Base qualities are not at hand, and no much larger clone is one base apart.

Healthy HIV-negative adults with no recently reported acute infections or vaccinations were included as donors. Every donor was a Caucasian adult residing in Nashville, Tennessee, USA. CD4+ T cells were enriched by magnetic negative selection; naive cells were then positively selected on CD45RA, and the negative fraction formed the memory subset. After blood collection by leukapheresis, PBMCs were isolated using Ficoll-Histopaque density gradient centrifugation and then cryopreserved in the vapor phase of liquid nitrogen. Purity and quantity of every magnetically sorted T cell population were checked by analytical flow cytometry. Genomic DNA was isolated from each sorted fraction and quantified by UV absorbance on a Nanodrop 2000c. TCR CDR3 regions were amplified from genomic DNA by multiplex PCR using the deep immunoSEQ assay. Extracted genomic DNA from each cell subset was spread evenly across all wells of several immunoSEQ 96-well plates, with each plate serving as a replicate. For sorted subsets, around 200 ng genomic DNA, equal to tens of thousands of T cell genomes, was loaded into each replicate PCR. Purified libraries were quantified with a Qubit 3.0 fluorometer, sized on a Bioanalyzer 2100, and re-quantified with the KAPA Library Quantification kit. A separate single-read 150-cycle Illumina NextSeq 550 flow cell was used to sequence each immunoSEQ 96-well plate. The paper's data handling went like this. Because the immunoSEQ output included only junctional sequences and no quality scores, the filtering could not be the same as the filtering used for full-length reads. To assign V/J genes and CDR3, sequences were annotated using PyIR, a Python wrapper for IgBLAST v1.9, with IMGT germline references. Any read was removed if the V/J assignment was weak (E-value above 1e-6), the CDR3 was missing, or the read contained stop codons, out-of-frame junctions, or ambiguous translated residues. A V3J clonotype was defined by an identical inferred V gene, J gene, and CDR3 amino acid sequence. The percentage overlap between two repertoires was calculated by dividing the number of shared unique clonotypes by the size of the smaller repertoire. RTK rarefaction, the Chao1 estimator, and Recon v2.1 estimates of unobserved clonotypes were used to assess repertoire richness. For all TCRbeta clonotypes obtained by the gDNA method from a few donors, generation probabilities were computed with OLGA. TCRdb retrieved this table from immuneACCESS and kept in-frame rearrangements only. Not all clones are present; in checked studies, unresolved V genes account for under half, and no reason is known for the remainder. That table gives V, J and clone size, and the DNA gave D and trimming. The sample profile shows roughly 2.2 million clones; 80% to 95% of them were found once. The ten largest clones take up 0.35% to 0.45% of the sample.

Taken from the germline V gene (reference sequence), the CDR1 and CDR2 loops are MNHNY and SVGAGI. Deletion took 8 bases off V and 2 bases off J, with a span of 22 bases between the germline ends. Including cysteine and phenylalanine, the CDR3 has 16 amino acids. Just the 48-base CDR3 DNA is kept, in frame starting at base 1. Material: naive CD4+ T cells from PBMCs. In light of the paper, this sample's cell subset or site label describes: CD45RA+ positively selected. The chain joins TRBV6-6 to TRBJ2-7; the D element could tentatively be TRBD1 or TRBD2, as 7 bases agree for each. The receptor was isolated from a young man in good health. Some clones in this sample may be carry-over from other donors' samples. The nucleotide sequence is given as TGTGCCAGCCGACCTAGACAGGGAGGGACCCCCTACGAGCAGTACTTC. This is translated as CASRPRQGGTPYEQYF.